The 6 T cell receptor beta chains below were found in one sample sequenced in a study of long-term antiretroviral therapy in people with HIV. It was version v3.0 of the immunoSEQ assay that was run at survey level. Sequencing was performed with immunoSEQ multiplex PCR; in TCRdb, only in-frame clones are kept and a portion is missing. Here the sample spans 38,000 or so clones, approximately 94% being singletons. The sample in question was unsorted PBMCs, obtained 9 to 9.5 years after starting antiretroviral therapy. Every receptor here comes from a young man with HIV.

The chain has TRBV6-5 and TRBJ2-2, with 9 bases matching TRBD2. The CDR3 runs to 15 residues. J gave up 5 bases and V 6 bases, and 7 bases lay outside the gene matches. Germline V CDR1 and CDR2: MNHEY, SVGAGI. CDR3 in DNA: TGTGCCAGCAGACCTAGCGGGGCGATTACCGGGGAGCTGTTTTTT. Protein product: CASRPSGAITGELFF.

V and J are TRBV6-1 and TRBJ2-3; TRBD2 might be the D (5 bases). CDR1 and CDR2 from the germline V gene are MNHNS and SASEGT. V was cut by 6 bases and J by 3 bases, with 10 bases left in between. CDR3 length equals 13 residues. CDR3 loop: CASSRGQTDTQYF. The CDR3 bases are TGTGCCAGCAGCCGGGGTCAGACAGATACGCAGTATTTT.

The chain recombines TRBV14 with TRBJ1-2, with 9 bases aligning to TRBD1. The CDR3 covers 15 residues. Germline CDR1 and CDR2: SGHDN and FVKESK. The J segment lost 3 bases and the V segment lost 4 bases, leaving 6 bases of the junction unmatched. The CDR3 nucleotides read TGTGCCAGCAGCCTCCAGGACAGGGGCTACTATGGCTACACCTTC. Its protein product is CASSLQDRGYYGYTF. Combining the CDR3 with reference TRBV14 and TRBJ1-2 gives the whole variable domain EAGVTQFPSHSVIEKGQTVTLRCDPISGHDNLYWYRRVMGKEIKFLLHFVKESKQDESGMPNNRFLAERTGGTYSTLKVQPAELEDSGVYFCASSLQDRGYYGYTFGSGTRLTVV.

The J gene is TRBJ2-5, the V gene TRBV7-2; D remains unclear. Per the germline V gene, CDR1 is SGHTA and CDR2 is FQGNSA. The CDR3 is made up of 12 amino acids. V was shortened by 6 bases and J by 5 bases, with 10 bases between the two germline ends. The CDR3 DNA reads as TGTGCCAGCAGTGGAACCCCGGAGACCCAGTACTTC. Protein product: CASSGTPETQYF.

This chain joins TRBV5-4 and TRBJ1-1; 7 bases line up with TRBD1. V shed 0 bases and J 0 bases; nucleotides not matched to a gene: 5. Germline-derived CDR1 and CDR2 are SGHNT and YYREEE (reference sequence). This CDR3 comprises 16 residues. The CDR3 loop is CASSLGGGQMNTEAFF. CDR3 DNA sequence: TGTGCCAGCAGCTTGGGGGGGGGACAGATGAACACTGAAGCTTTCTTT.

The chain couples TRBV2 to TRBJ1-2, with no clear D. Germline-derived CDR1 and CDR2 are SNHLY and FYNNEI. V was trimmed by 3 bases and J by 2 bases, leaving 10 bases between them. This CDR3 has 14 residues. The chain's CDR3 is CASSDSNGNYGYTF. CDR3 bases: TGTGCCAGCAGTGATTCGAACGGCAACTATGGCTACACCTTC.